This T cell receptor beta chain was captured in a study of cytomegalovirus exposure and HLA in healthy donors. Study information: Prior work identified 95 million to 120 million unique TCR beta sequences in roughly 190 million T cells. Study results and caveats: Prior analysis indicated that the majority of TCR beta V segments exhibited productivity approximately 90% or approximately 30% of the time.

With regard to this clone: Antigen: not known.

The CDR3 extends over 13 amino acids. Trimming cost V 3 bases and J 4 bases, with 10 bases left between them. The germline V gene has CDR1 KGHSH and CDR2 LQKENI. Amplification used 60 Vbeta primers and 13 Jbeta primers. Using immunoSEQ multiplex PCR, the repertoire was profiled, and TCRdb retains in-frame clones only, with some absent. The table lists under 150,000 clones, 75% to 90% of them singletons. Sequenced sample: PBMCs. The chain is built from TRBV18 and TRBJ2-7; tentative D call: TRBD1 (6 bases). This clonotype was obtained from a woman aged 25 to 39 in good health and CMV-seropositive. The CDR3 sequence: CASSPGQLYEQYF. The CDR3 bases are TGTGCCAGCTCACCCGGACAGCTTTACGAGCAGTACTTC.